One sample yielded the 5 T cell receptor beta chains listed below, sequenced in a study of radiation and T cells in renal cell carcinoma. The treatment was: treatment-naive control, cytoreductive nephrectomy. Libraries were prepared by immunoSEQ multiplex PCR; TCRdb keeps only in-frame clonotypes and omits some of them. The table lists about 23,000 clones, roughly half of them singletons. Sequenced here: tumor tissue, sampled from a patient whose treatment was nephrectomy without radiotherapy. The origin of the receptors is a human donor with renal cell carcinoma.

This rearrangement joins TRBV11-2 to TRBJ2-1; the D call may be TRBD1 or TRBD2 (5 bases each). Germline V gene lookup returns CDR1 SGHAT and CDR2 FQNNGV. The CDR3 spans 13 residues. The ends were cut back, 6 bases at V and 8 bases at J, with 14 bases in the middle. The CDR3 loop reads CASRSGGMDEQFF. For the CDR3, the DNA is TGTGCCAGCAGGTCTGGGGGTATGGATGAGCAGTTCTTC.

The sample holds one count of this clone. CDR3 bases: TGCGCCAGCAGCTTGACTAGCGGGGGCCACACAGATACGCAGTATTTT. Amino acids: CASSLTSGGHTDTQYF. The genes are TRBV5-1 and TRBJ2-3; 11 nucleotides agree with TRBD2. V dropped 1 base and J dropped 2; count of bases not matched to a gene: 3. This CDR3 has 16 amino acids. Germline CDR1 is SGHRS and CDR2 is YFSETQ.

CDR3 nucleotide sequence: TGTGCCACCAGCAGAGAGCGGACAGCCTCCTATGGCTACACCTTC. Protein sequence: CATSRERTASYGYTF. The genes are TRBV15 and TRBJ1-2, with D tentatively TRBD1 (6 bases). The CDR3 sequence is 15 residues long. V was clipped by 0 bases and J by 4 bases, with 12 bases between them. The germline gives CDR1 LNHNV, CDR2 YYDKDF (reference sequence).

This clone was detected only a few times. The gene calls are TRBV30 and TRBJ1-1; D unclear. V was cut by 8 bases and J by 2 bases, with 15 bases left in between. The V gene's germline CDR1 is GTSNPN and CDR2 SVGIG (reference sequence). This CDR3 has 13 residues. As DNA, the CDR3 is TGTGCCGGTACTCGAAGGGATAACACTGAAGCTTTCTTT. This gives the protein CAGTRRDNTEAFF.

The chain links TRBV5-1 to TRBJ2-6; TRBD1 agrees at 7 bases. The trim removed 5 bases at V and 2 bases at J, leaving 1 base unmatched. Germline V CDR1 and CDR2: SGHRS, YFSETQ. This CDR3 region has 14 residues. CDR3 residues: CASSTGAGANVLTF. CDR3 nucleotides: TGCGCCAGCAGTACAGGGGCTGGGGCCAACGTCCTGACTTTC.